These 29 T cell receptor beta chains came from one sample sequenced in a study of cytomegalovirus exposure and HLA in healthy donors. PCR amplification relied on 60 Vbeta primers (plus 13 Jbeta primers). The data were produced by immunoSEQ multiplex PCR, yet TCRdb's version contains in-frame clones alone and is incomplete. The sample consists of over 150,000 clones, less than 80% of them appearing once. Sequencing was done on a sample of PBMCs. Receptors were obtained from a man aged 35 to 55 in good health and CMV-seronegative.

The genes are TRBV9 and TRBJ1-1; the match to TRBD1 covers 10 bases. Germline assignment: CDR1 SGDLS and CDR2 YYNGEE. This CDR3 region has 15 residues. V lost 4 bases, J lost 0 bases, and 3 bases stayed unmatched. The CDR3 is CASSPTGGLNTEAFF. The CDR3 DNA reads as TGTGCCAGCAGCCCGACAGGGGGCCTGAACACTGAAGCTTTCTTT.

The sample holds one count of this clone. The chain has TRBV5-6 and TRBJ1-2, with D possibly being TRBD1 (5 bases). The germline gives CDR1 SGHDT, CDR2 YYEEEE. V dropped 1 base and J dropped 4 bases, with 17 bases sitting between them. CDR3 length equals 16 residues. CDR3 nucleotide sequence: TGTGCCAGCAGCTTGAGACAGCCAGTATACCCCTATGGCTACACCTTC. Protein sequence: CASSLRQPVYPYGYTF.

The rearrangement links TRBV6-5 to TRBJ2-1, with 8 bases identical to TRBD2. V lost 5 bases and J lost 0; bases outside the gene matches: 3. The CDR3 has 15 residues. Germline V gene lookup returns CDR1 MNHEY and CDR2 SVGAGI. CDR3 nucleotides: TGTGCCAGCAGTCCAGCGGGGGTCTCCTACAATGAGCAGTTCTTC. Translating it yields CASSPAGVSYNEQFF.

This clone has more than one count but fewer than ten. The chain combines TRBV6-1 with TRBJ1-3, with D unresolved. The germline V gene has CDR1 MNHNS and CDR2 SASEGT. V lost 5 bases and J 2 bases, leaving 4 bases between the germline ends. This CDR3 has 12 residues. The CDR3 nucleotides read TGTGCCAGCAGTTATACTGGAAACACCATATATTTT. Protein sequence: CASSYTGNTIYF.

The chain links TRBV15 to TRBJ1-6, with 8 nucleotides matching TRBD1. The CDR3 has 15 amino acids. Germline V gives CDR1 LNHNV, CDR2 YYDKDF (reference sequence). Losses at the gene ends were 5 bases for V and 11 bases for J; bases not matched to a gene: 11. CDR3 in DNA: TGTGCCACCAGCCCCCGGACAGGGACCGAGGCACCCCTCCACTTT. Its protein is CATSPRTGTEAPLHF.

This chain uses TRBV5-6 with TRBJ1-2; the D gene is possibly TRBD1 (6 bases). Trimming took off 3 bases at V and 4 bases at J, with 10 bases between the two ends. The CDR3 spans 13 residues. CDR1 is SGHDT and CDR2 is YYEEEE in the germline V gene. CDR3 in DNA: TGTGCCAGCAGCTCTTGGACAGCCTATGGCTACACCTTC. This translates into CASSSWTAYGYTF.

The V call is TRBV11-2, the J call TRBJ2-1, with unresolved D. The CDR3 is 14 amino acids. The germline CDR1 and CDR2 sequences are SGHAT and FQNNGV. With 1 base removed from V and 5 bases from J, the gap between germline ends came to 9 bases. CDR3 DNA sequence: TGTGCCAGCAGCTTAGCACAGATAAACAATGAGCAGTTCTTC. Protein: CASSLAQINNEQFF.

The chain has TRBV7-9 and TRBJ1-3; D not certain. Trimming took 4 bases from V and 0 from J, leaving 13 bases between them. Looked up from germline, CDR1 is SEHNR and CDR2 is FQNEAQ (reference sequence). The CDR3 has 16 amino acids. CDR3 nucleotides: TGTGCCAGCAGCTCAAAAGCCCCTCTCTCTGGAAACACCATATATTTT. Its protein is CASSSKAPLSGNTIYF.

V gene TRBV27 combines with J gene TRBJ1-1; D remains ambiguous. This CDR3 contains 13 residues. Germline V gene lookup returns CDR1 MNHEY and CDR2 SMNVEV (reference sequence). Trimming left V 2 bases short and J 0 bases short, with 4 bases between. CDR3 nucleotides: TGTGCCAGCAGTTTACATCTGAACACTGAAGCTTTCTTT. Translating it yields CASSLHLNTEAFF.

The chain links TRBV6-4 to TRBJ2-3; D unresolved. Germline lookup yields CDR1 MRHNA and CDR2 SNTAGT. V dropped 0 bases and J dropped 1 base, with 14 bases sitting between them. The CDR3 contains 17 residues. The chain's CDR3 is CASSDSMTLDRTDTQYF. The CDR3 DNA sequence: TGTGCCAGCAGTGACTCGATGACTCTCGACCGCACAGATACGCAGTATTTT.

The rearrangement links TRBV5-4 to TRBJ1-2, with a tentative D call TRBD1 (6 bases). The CDR3 is 14 residues long. V gave up 4 bases and J gave up 8 bases, with 18 bases separating them. The V gene's germline CDR1 is SGHNT and CDR2 YYREEE (reference sequence). The CDR3 protein is CASSTTGLLEGYTF. Written as DNA, the CDR3 is TGTGCCAGCAGCACAACAGGGTTATTGGAGGGCTACACCTTC.

The chain has TRBV6-5 and TRBJ2-3; D is perhaps TRBD1 (5 bases). Trimming removed 5 bases at V and 7 bases at J, with 10 bases between. The CDR3 totals 12 residues. Germline V CDR1 and CDR2: MNHEY, SVGAGI. For the CDR3, the DNA is TGTGCCAGCAGTGCCCAGGGAAATACGCAGTATTTT. Translated, it gives CASSAQGNTQYF.

This chain joins TRBV6-1 and TRBJ1-5; no definite D call. The CDR3 is 16 amino acids. Germline V gene lookup returns CDR1 MNHNS and CDR2 SASEGT. Trimming cost V 4 bases and J 2 bases, with 15 bases left between them. The CDR3 DNA reads as TGTGCCAGCAGTGCCCTCTCTGCGGGAGGCAATCAGCCCCAGCATTTT. Its protein is CASSALSAGGNQPQHF.

This clone was detected only once. The chain recombines TRBV7-8 with TRBJ1-5; no firm D call. This CDR3 region has 12 residues. V gave up 5 bases and J gave up 6 bases, with 8 bases separating them. Germline V gives CDR1 SGHVS, CDR2 FQNEAQ. In nucleotides, the CDR3 is TGTGCCAGCAGCCTACAGAGTCAGCCCCAGCATTTT. Encoded protein: CASSLQSQPQHF.

The rearrangement uses TRBV2 and TRBJ1-1, with D hard to call. Trimming removed 2 bases from V and 5 bases from J, with 9 bases in between. Germline CDR1 SNHLY, CDR2 FYNNEI. The CDR3 sequence is 13 residues long. The DNA for the CDR3 is TGTGCCAGCAGTGAATTGGCCGGGACTGAAGCTTTCTTT. The encoded protein is CASSELAGTEAFF.

The rearrangement links TRBV6-1 to TRBJ1-2; the D gene is possibly TRBD1 (6 bases). Looked up from germline, CDR1 is MNHNS and CDR2 is SASEGT. The length of the CDR3 is 15 residues. Trimming took off 1 base at V and 1 base at J, with 10 bases between the two ends. CDR3 loop: CASSEEKGDNYGYTF. CDR3 bases: TGTGCCAGCAGTGAAGAGAAGGGGGATAACTATGGCTACACCTTC.

In this sample, this clone turned up a few times. CDR3: CASTLSSFWEQYF. As DNA, the CDR3 is TGTGCCAGCACCCTGAGTTCCTTTTGGGAGCAGTACTTC. The chain couples TRBV6-1 to TRBJ2-7; D gene uncertain. The germline CDR1 and CDR2 sequences are MNHNS and SASEGT. The CDR3 has 13 residues. Trimming stripped 7 bases from V and 7 bases from J, with 17 bases between.

The V and J genes are TRBV7-8 and TRBJ2-3, with D uncertain. The CDR3 extends over 12 amino acids. Germline CDR1 and CDR2: SGHVS and FQNEAQ. V lost 4 bases, J lost 3 bases, and 5 bases lay in between. The CDR3 DNA sequence: TGTGCCAGCAGCTCGACAACAGATACGCAGTATTTT. This sequence encodes CASSSTTDTQYF.

V and J are TRBV4-2 and TRBJ2-3; 9 bases match TRBD1. The junction had 4 bases not matched to a gene; V was cut back by 1 base and J by 2 bases. Germline assignment: CDR1 LGHNA and CDR2 YNFKEQ. This CDR3 is built from 16 residues. CDR3 coding DNA: TGTGCCAGCAGCCAAGCGGGACAGGGACTCACAGATACGCAGTATTTT. As protein: CASSQAGQGLTDTQYF.

This clone was picked up a small number of times. The chain employs TRBV4-1 and TRBJ1-4; D is perhaps TRBD1 (5 bases). The germline V and J ends were trimmed by 0 bases and 8 bases, with 16 bases remaining between them. The germline V gene encodes CDR1 MGHRA and CDR2 YSYEKL. The CDR3 extends over 16 amino acids. The CDR3 DNA reads TGCGCCAGCAGCCAAGATATGGGGGGAAAACGCGAAAAACTGTTTTTT. It specifies CASSQDMGGKREKLFF.

CDR3 DNA: TGTGCCAGCGATCACGACAGGGGCTACGAGCAGTACTTC. It yields the protein CASDHDRGYEQYF. V gene TRBV28 combines with J gene TRBJ2-7, with 8 bases identical to TRBD1. J gave up 3 bases and V 8 bases, and 6 bases lay outside the gene matches. Germline CDR1 MDHEN, CDR2 SYDVKM. This CDR3 region has 13 residues.

This chain links TRBV5-5 with TRBJ2-7; D call uncertain. V lost 6 bases to trimming and J lost 5 bases, with 12 bases between them. The CDR3 contains 12 residues. Per the germline V gene, CDR1 is SGHKS and CDR2 is YYEKEE (reference sequence). The CDR3 coding sequence is TGTGCCAGCACCCTTTCTACCCACGAGCAGTACTTC. It specifies CASTLSTHEQYF.

This chain links TRBV7-3 with TRBJ2-1; maybe TRBD2 (7 bases). Trimming took 2 bases from V and 7 from J, leaving 12 bases between them. The CDR3 covers 14 residues. The germline V gene has CDR1 SGHTA and CDR2 FQGTGA. The CDR3 bases are TGTGCCAGCAGCTTAGAACAGGGAGGGAATGAGCAGTTCTTC. Its translation: CASSLEQGGNEQFF.

The chain links TRBV11-2 to TRBJ2-5; D remains ambiguous. This CDR3 is 15 amino acids long. V was trimmed by 1 base and J by 5 bases, leaving 14 bases between them. From germline, CDR1 is SGHAT and CDR2 FQNNGV. The CDR3 loop reads CASSLGGLSGETQYF. The CDR3 region has the DNA TGTGCCAGCAGCTTAGGTGGGCTAAGTGGCGAGACCCAGTACTTC.

The V and J genes are TRBV6-5 and TRBJ1-2; D is ambiguous. Germline CDR1 MNHEY, CDR2 SVGAGI. This CDR3 is 11 amino acids long. With 6 bases removed from V and 4 bases from J, the gap between germline ends came to 6 bases. In DNA form, the CDR3 reads TGTGCCAGCAGCGACACCTATGGCTACACCTTC. This encodes CASSDTYGYTF.

This clone was seen once. The rearrangement joins TRBV29-1 to TRBJ1-2; 10 bases match TRBD1. Germline CDR1 and CDR2: SQVTM and ANQGSEA. The CDR3 consists of 13 residues. J lost 4 bases, V lost 4 bases, and 3 bases had no gene match. The CDR3 nucleotides read TGCAGCGTTGTACGGACAGGGGGCTATGGCTACACCTTC. Encoded protein: CSVVRTGGYGYTF.

This clone has more than one count but fewer than ten. The chain couples TRBV25-1 to TRBJ2-2, with unresolved D. The CDR3 runs 12 residues. Germline assignment: CDR1 MGHDK and CDR2 SYGVNS. With 5 bases removed from V and 5 bases from J, the gap between germline ends came to 6 bases. CDR3 coding DNA: TGTGCCAGCAGTACAGAGACCGGGGAGCTGTTTTTT. This encodes CASSTETGELFF.

The V and J genes are TRBV27 and TRBJ2-5; possible D gene TRBD1, 6 bases. The DNA end favors TRBJ2-7, so the J call may be wrong. The CDR3 is made up of 14 amino acids. CDR1 and CDR2 from the germline V gene are MNHEY and SMNVEV (reference sequence). The CDR3 region is CASSYHRVSNEQYF. The CDR3 nucleotides are TGTGCCAGCAGTTACCACAGGGTGTCTAACGAGCAGTACTTC.

The chain recombines TRBV5-1 with TRBJ2-7, with 7 bases matching TRBD2. The CDR3 runs 15 residues. Germline V gene data show CDR1 as SGHRS and CDR2 as YFSETQ. V lost 0 bases and J lost 0; bases outside the gene matches: 3. The chain's CDR3 is CASSLGRGVSYEQYF. For the CDR3, the DNA is TGCGCCAGCAGCTTGGGACGGGGGGTCTCCTACGAGCAGTACTTC.